This entry concerns a single T cell receptor beta chain. What it binds is unknown. With no exception, relapse followed autologous stem cell transplantation in all patients, and brentuximab vedotin exposure varied. The data stem from a study of PD-1 blockade in classical Hodgkin lymphoma. Study-wide findings and caveats: Although disease activity or prior therapy may be involved, causes of the repertoire differences remain undefined. It was among complete responders that baseline diversity resembled that of newly diagnosed patients. At C4D1, TCR diversity had climbed significantly for CD4+ cells, though not for CD8+ cells.

Profiled with immunoSEQ multiplex PCR; TCRdb holds only in-frame clones, not every one. The sample comprises about 100,000 clones, roughly 88% of which are singletons, and 12% rests with the top ten. In germline, CDR1 is SGHDT, CDR2 YYEEEE. The V and J ends lost 7 bases and 3 bases respectively, with 13 bases between them. The CDR3 length is 13 residues. The sequencing used peripheral blood mononuclear cells (PBMCs), collected at baseline. The receptor's source is a human donor with classical Hodgkin lymphoma. The chain carries TRBV5-6 and TRBJ1-1; D is unclear. CDR3 bases: TGTGCCAGCTTTCGAACGTGGGACACTGAAGCTTTCTTT. It encodes CASFRTWDTEAFF.